Each of the 27 T cell receptor beta chains below was sequenced from the same sample in a study of T cells expressing NK-cell markers. TCRdb re-called the 5' RACE reads and catalogs CDR3 proteins one per entry, DNA excluded. This sample contains about 260,000 distinct CDR3 sequences. The material sequenced was blood T cells: a sorted CD56 or NKG2C T cell subset, CD4+ or CD8+ T cells, or bulk PBMC T cells (not recorded which). The receptor source for this set is a young man in good health.

CDR3 in amino acids: CASSLGTSGRSDTQYF. The rearrangement uses TRBV7-7 and TRBJ2-3; the D call of TRBD2 rests on TCRdb alone, since no DNA is present to check it. The germline V gene encodes CDR1 SSHAT and CDR2 FNYEAQ (reference sequence). The CDR3 contains 16 residues.

The rearrangement joins TRBV20-1 to TRBJ1-5; TCRdb picks TRBD1, but there is no DNA to check that call. This CDR3 is built from 13 residues. Germline V gene data show CDR1 as DFQATT and CDR2 as SNEGSKA (reference sequence). This chain's CDR3 is CSVDRVGKQPQHF.

The chain recombines TRBV7-8 with TRBJ1-5. Germline V lookup: CDR1 SGHVS, CDR2 FQNEAQ. The CDR3 consists of 13 residues. This chain's CDR3 is CATTLDRNQPQHF.

The gene calls are TRBV6-2 or TRBV6-3 and TRBJ2-1; the D call of TRBD2 rests on TCRdb alone, since no DNA is present to check it. Germline V CDR1 and CDR2: MNHEY, SVGEGT. This CDR3 spans 16 amino acids. The CDR3: CASVVVAGSTYNEQFF.

The chain combines TRBV15 with TRBJ2-3. The germline V gene encodes CDR1 LNHNV and CDR2 YYDKDF (reference sequence). The length of the CDR3 is 13 residues. Here the CDR3 reads CATQTGNTDTQYF.

This chain uses TRBV6-1 with TRBJ2-2. The CDR3 consists of 14 residues. Germline V gene sequence: CDR1 MNHNS, CDR2 SASEGT. CDR3 loop: CASNGTERSGELFF.

The J gene is TRBJ2-2, the V gene TRBV7-3; checking the TCRdb D call of TRBD2 is not possible without DNA. The CDR3 loop spans 13 amino acids. Looked up from germline, CDR1 is SGHTA and CDR2 is FQGTGA. The CDR3 sequence is CASSPGLGGELFF. Drawing the rest from reference TRBV7-3 and TRBJ2-2, the complete variable domain is GAGVSQTPSNKVTEKGKYVELRCDPISGHTALYWYRQSLGQGPEFLIYFQGTGAADDSGLPNDRFFAVRPEGSVSTLKIQRTERGDSAVYLCASSPGLGGELFFGEGSRLTVL.

This chain links TRBV9 with TRBJ2-2; the D call from TCRdb, TRBD2, cannot be confirmed without DNA. Per germline, CDR1 SGDLS and CDR2 YYNGEE. The CDR3 runs to 18 residues. CDR3 in amino acids: CASSVDLGLPPGTGELFF. The full variable domain, completed using reference TRBV9 and TRBJ2-2, is DSGVTQTPKHLITATGQRVTLRCSPRSGDLSVYWYQQSLDQGLQFLIQYYNGEERAKGNILERFSAQQFPDLHSELNLSSLELGDSALYFCASSVDLGLPPGTGELFFGEGSRLTVL.

The chain combines TRBV6-5 with TRBJ2-2; the TRBD1 assignment by TCRdb is unverifiable without DNA. The CDR3 sequence is 14 residues long. The germline gives CDR1 MNHEY, CDR2 SVGAGI. The CDR3: CASSYLQGAGELFF.

V gene TRBV7-8 combines with J gene TRBJ1-5. The CDR3 extends over 14 amino acids. CDR1 and CDR2 from the germline V gene are SGHVS and FQNEAQ. The CDR3 region is CASSPNPGPEPPHF.

The rearrangement joins TRBV29-1 to TRBJ2-1; without DNA, the TCRdb call of TRBD2 cannot be checked. Germline V gene lookup returns CDR1 SQVTM and CDR2 ANQGSEA. The CDR3 totals 13 residues. CDR3 protein: CSVEPRLAGKQFF.

V gene TRBV7-9 combines with J gene TRBJ2-2. Germline V gene lookup returns CDR1 SEHNR and CDR2 FQNEAQ (reference sequence). This CDR3 has 16 amino acids. The chain's CDR3 is CASSTRGSENTGELFF. The variable domain in full, completed from reference TRBV7-9 and TRBJ2-2, reads DTGVSQNPRHKITKRGQNVTFRCDPISEHNRLYWYRQTLGQGPEFLTYFQNEAQLEKSRLLSDRFSAERPKGSFSTLEIQRTEQGDSAMYLCASSTRGSENTGELFFGEGSRLTVL.

The chain recombines TRBV30 with TRBJ2-2; TCRdb indicates TRBD2, and absent DNA this call remains unverified. This CDR3 contains 18 residues. Germline V gene data show CDR1 as GTSNPN and CDR2 as SVGIG (reference sequence). CDR3 sequence: CAWSYNPIAGANTGELFF.

The V gene is TRBV12-3 or TRBV12-4, the J gene TRBJ2-1; checking the TCRdb D call of TRBD2 is not possible without DNA. The CDR3 consists of 14 residues. The CDR3 spells CASSDSGRYNEQFF.

The chain employs TRBV9 and TRBJ2-3; TCRdb lists TRBD1, though no DNA is available to test this call. Germline-derived CDR1 and CDR2 are SGDLS and YYNGEE. The CDR3 runs to 15 residues. CDR3 residues: CASSEGLGLADTQYF.

The rearrangement links TRBV20-1 to TRBJ2-7. The CDR3 runs 13 residues. Germline CDR1 reads DFQATT; CDR2 reads SNEGSKA (reference sequence). CDR3 in amino acids: CSAASGRLPEQYF.

The rearrangement links TRBV5-1 to TRBJ2-1; TCRdb names TRBD1, which stays unverified in the absence of DNA. Looked up from germline, CDR1 is SGHRS and CDR2 is YFSETQ. This CDR3 contains 16 residues. This chain's CDR3 is CASSSRGGAKNNEQFF.

The chain joins TRBV5-6 to TRBJ2-3; TCRdb returns TRBD1, unconfirmable since there is no DNA. The V gene's germline CDR1 is SGHDT and CDR2 YYEEEE. CDR3 length: 16 residues. CDR3 sequence: CASSLYSGQTTDTQYF.

The chain couples TRBV29-1 to TRBJ2-6; TCRdb selects TRBD1, and the lack of DNA leaves this call unchecked. CDR1 is SQVTM and CDR2 is ANQGSEA in the germline V gene. This CDR3 contains 19 residues. CDR3: CSVEDFPGQGRAGANVLTF.

The V and J genes are TRBV5-5 and TRBJ2-3; TCRdb selects TRBD1, and the lack of DNA leaves this call unchecked. Germline V CDR1 and CDR2: SGHKS, YYEKEE (reference sequence). The CDR3 sequence is 14 residues long. The CDR3 sequence: CASSRQAARDTQYF.

The chain is built from TRBV6-2 or TRBV6-3 and TRBJ1-5; TCRdb indicates TRBD1, and absent DNA this call remains unverified. The CDR3 consists of 19 residues. The germline V gene encodes CDR1 MNHEY and CDR2 SVGEGT. The CDR3 reads CASSYKRSGSTPFNQPQHF.

The V call is TRBV7-9, the J call TRBJ2-7. This CDR3 is built from 13 residues. The germline V gene encodes CDR1 SEHNR and CDR2 FQNEAQ (reference sequence). CDR3 amino acids: CASSRDLSYEQYF.

The rearrangement joins TRBV4-3 to TRBJ2-7; as DNA is missing, the TRBD1 call by TCRdb cannot be tested. This CDR3 contains 15 residues. The germline CDR1 and CDR2 sequences are LGHNA and YSLEER. This CDR3 is CASSQDTGPTYEQYF.

This sequence joins TRBV20-1 and TRBJ2-1; TCRdb reports TRBD2, a call that lacks DNA to check it against. CDR3 length equals 15 residues. The germline gives CDR1 DFQATT, CDR2 SNEGSKA (reference sequence). This CDR3 reads CSFNSGQSSYNEQFF.

The chain couples TRBV5-1 to TRBJ2-1; the D call from TCRdb, TRBD1, cannot be confirmed without DNA. This CDR3 comprises 15 residues. Germline V lookup: CDR1 SGHRS, CDR2 YFSETQ. CDR3 region: CASSLEGGTHNEQFF.

V and J are TRBV19 and TRBJ2-3; TCRdb's D call, TRBD1, is unchecked because there is no DNA. The germline gives CDR1 LNHDA, CDR2 SQIVND (reference sequence). The CDR3 loop spans 15 amino acids. The CDR3 reads CAISKGGLSTDTQYF.

The rearrangement uses TRBV20-1 and TRBJ1-2; TCRdb lists TRBD1, though no DNA is available to test this call. CDR1 is DFQATT, CDR2 SNEGSKA, per germline (reference sequence). The CDR3 loop spans 13 amino acids. The CDR3 sequence: CSANPGGVFGYTF.